This is a list of T cell receptor beta chains from one sample in a study of cytomegalovirus exposure and HLA in healthy donors. TCRdb keeps only in-frame clones here, not all; method: immunoSEQ multiplex PCR. The table includes some 110,000 clones, more than 65% detected once. The sample consisted of PBMCs. Receptor source: a woman aged 25 to 39 in good health and CMV-seronegative. CDR3s include the opening cysteine and the closing phenylalanine or tryptophan. The D gene is left open where the match is weak. Size values are once, few and many counts, or a class for expanded clones, and some rows have none.

d_gene: TRBD2
v_gene: TRBV2
abundance: -
j_gene: TRBJ2-3
CDR3nt: TGTGCCATCATAGCCGGGACTAACACAGATACGCAGTATTTT
CDR3aa: CAIIAGTNTDTQYF

d_gene: -
v_gene: TRBV7-9
abundance: -
j_gene: TRBJ2-3
CDR3nt: TGTGCCAGCAGCTTAGCCTCTAGCAATACGCAGTATTTT
CDR3aa: CASSLASSNTQYF

d_gene: -
v_gene: TRBV5-1
abundance: -
j_gene: TRBJ1-2
CDR3nt: TGCGCCAGCAGCTTGGATCCCCAGGTGAACTATGGCTACACCTTC
CDR3aa: CASSLDPQVNYGYTF

d_gene: -
v_gene: TRBV27
abundance: few
j_gene: TRBJ1-1
CDR3nt: TGTGCCAGCAGTAACTACAACACCCGGGGGGACACTGAAGCTTTCTTT
CDR3aa: CASSNYNTRGDTEAFF

d_gene: -
v_gene: TRBV30
abundance: -
j_gene: TRBJ2-1
CDR3nt: TGTGCCTGGGCCTCCGGGTCCTACAATGAGCAGTTCTTC
CDR3aa: CAWASGSYNEQFF

d_gene: TRBD2
v_gene: TRBV10-3
abundance: -
j_gene: TRBJ2-2
CDR3nt: TGTGCCACCGGTCGGGGGGTAATAGACACCGGGGAGCTGTTTTTT
CDR3aa: CATGRGVIDTGELFF

d_gene: TRBD2
v_gene: TRBV5-1
abundance: -
j_gene: TRBJ2-5
CDR3nt: TGCGCCAGCAGCCCCCTAGCGGGAGGGGAGGAGACCCAGTACTTC
CDR3aa: CASSPLAGGEETQYF

d_gene: -
v_gene: TRBV11-2
abundance: -
j_gene: TRBJ2-7
CDR3nt: TGTGCCAGCAGCACCAATCCGACGGCTAGTCTCGAGTACTTC
CDR3aa: CASSTNPTASLEYF

d_gene: -
v_gene: TRBV6-5
abundance: -
j_gene: TRBJ1-2
CDR3nt: TGTGCCAGCAGACAGCCCCAATATGGCTACACCTTC
CDR3aa: CASRQPQYGYTF

d_gene: TRBD2
v_gene: TRBV11-2
abundance: few
j_gene: TRBJ2-3
CDR3nt: TGTGCCAGCACCCGAGGGAGGCGGGAGGGTCGGGATACGCAGTATTTT
CDR3aa: CASTRGRREGRDTQYF

d_gene: TRBD1
v_gene: TRBV2
abundance: -
j_gene: TRBJ2-1
CDR3nt: TGTGCCACCAGAACGGGACAGTCTAGCAATGAGCAGTTCTTC
CDR3aa: CATRTGQSSNEQFF

d_gene: TRBD1
v_gene: TRBV7-8
abundance: -
j_gene: TRBJ2-7
CDR3nt: TGTGCCAGCAGCTGGAATGCAGGGGGCTACGAGCAGTACTTC
CDR3aa: CASSWNAGGYEQYF

d_gene: -
v_gene: TRBV5-6
abundance: -
j_gene: TRBJ2-7
CDR3nt: TGTGCCAGCAGCTTGGTGGCAGCCTACGAGCAGTACTTC
CDR3aa: CASSLVAAYEQYF

d_gene: TRBD1
v_gene: TRBV5-1
abundance: -
j_gene: TRBJ1-1
CDR3nt: TGCGCCAGCAGCCCGGGCGACAGGGCTCCGAACACTGAAGCTTTCTTT
CDR3aa: CASSPGDRAPNTEAFF

d_gene: -
v_gene: TRBV4-1
abundance: few
j_gene: TRBJ1-1
CDR3nt: TGCGCCAGCAGCCAGGGTTGGACAGAGAACACTGAAGCTTTCTTT
CDR3aa: CASSQGWTENTEAFF

d_gene: TRBD1
v_gene: TRBV7-9
abundance: -
j_gene: TRBJ1-1
CDR3nt: TGTGCCAGCAGCGCAGTTCCGGGACAGGGACGTCACACTGAAGCTTTCTTT
CDR3aa: CASSAVPGQGRHTEAFF

d_gene: TRBD2
v_gene: TRBV7-3
abundance: -
j_gene: TRBJ2-3
CDR3nt: TGTGCCAGCAGCTACACGGGGACTAGCGGGGGCCGCAGCGGTATAGATACGCAGTATTTT
CDR3aa: CASSYTGTSGGRSGIDTQYF

d_gene: TRBD1
v_gene: TRBV6-5
abundance: few
j_gene: TRBJ2-1
CDR3nt: TGTGCCAGCAGTTACACCGGACAGGGGGGCTACAATGAGCAGTTCTTC
CDR3aa: CASSYTGQGGYNEQFF

d_gene: -
v_gene: TRBV27
abundance: once
j_gene: TRBJ1-2
CDR3nt: TGTGCCAGCAGTTTATCACAGGGCCGAACCTACCCCTTC
CDR3aa: CASSLSQGRTYPF

d_gene: -
v_gene: TRBV5-4
abundance: -
j_gene: TRBJ1-2
CDR3nt: TGTGCCAGCAGCCCCTTCGGGGAGAGGGAGGGCTACACCTTC
CDR3aa: CASSPFGEREGYTF

d_gene: -
v_gene: TRBV19
abundance: once
j_gene: TRBJ1-4
CDR3nt: TGTGCCAGTAGTATTACTCAGACAGTAGGCGAAAAACTGTTTTTT
CDR3aa: CASSITQTVGEKLFF

d_gene: TRBD1
v_gene: TRBV29-1
abundance: few
j_gene: TRBJ2-1
CDR3nt: TGCAGCTACGGGACAGGGACTTACAATGAGCAGTTCTTC
CDR3aa: CSYGTGTYNEQFF

d_gene: TRBD2
v_gene: TRBV11-2
abundance: -
j_gene: TRBJ2-2
CDR3nt: TGTGCCAGCAGCCTTAGCGGGGGTGGCGGGGAGCTGTTTTTT
CDR3aa: CASSLSGGGGELFF

d_gene: TRBD2
v_gene: TRBV6-1
abundance: -
j_gene: TRBJ2-1
CDR3nt: TGTGCCAGCAATGCCTGGGGGGGCTACAATGAGCAGTTCTTC
CDR3aa: CASNAWGGYNEQFF

d_gene: -
v_gene: TRBV7-8
abundance: -
j_gene: TRBJ2-1
CDR3nt: TGTGCCAGCAGCTTAGAACTAGTTGGCTATGAGCAGTTCTTC
CDR3aa: CASSLELVGYEQFF

d_gene: -
v_gene: TRBV6-5
abundance: -
j_gene: TRBJ1-3
CDR3nt: TGTGCCAGCAGCAGGACAGAGAACTCTGGAAACACCATATATTTT
CDR3aa: CASSRTENSGNTIYF